A single T cell receptor beta chain is shown here with its context. This CDR3 has 15 residues. Germline V lookup: CDR1 MDHEN, CDR2 SYDVKM. Trimming removed 1 base from V and 5 bases from J; junction bases left unmatched: 5. In the authors' workflow: Estimation of nucleated cell counts was performed using reference gene primer amplification. The repertoire was sequenced with immunoSEQ multiplex PCR; TCRdb's copy has only in-frame clones and lacks some. For V, J and clone size, that table is used; D and trimming come from the DNA. This table holds fewer than 400,000 clones, more than 85% found once. This sample stems from a study of blood T cell repertoires in COVID-19. Study in general: From T cells, B-cell-depleted T cells, or PBMCs came the material, which was cDNA or gDNA.

Adults between roughly 18 and 95 years of age took part from fewer than 30 US areas. Two negative PCRs, clearance, or symptom resolution were required of recovered Cohort 3 donors. The gene calls are TRBV28 and TRBJ2-5, with 9 bases identical to TRBD2. The sequencing input was PBMCs or T cells enriched from blood (not recorded which). The receptor was isolated from a woman in her twenties or thirties who had recovered from COVID-19. The CDR3 is CASSLFAGGLETQYF. The CDR3 DNA follows: TGTGCCAGCAGTTTATTTGCGGGGGGGCTGGAGACCCAGTACTTC.